The 24 T cell receptor beta chains below all came from one sample that was sequenced in a study of cytomegalovirus exposure and HLA in healthy donors. Primers for the PCR totalled 60 Vbeta and 13 Jbeta. Here immunoSEQ multiplex PCR was the method, and the copy in TCRdb shows in-frame clones only, minus some. The sample consists of over 150,000 clones, about 80% of them appearing once. Material: PBMCs. These receptor sequences come from a boy aged 5 to 17 in good health and CMV-seronegative.

The chain carries TRBV6-5 and TRBJ2-5; 9 positions match TRBD1. The CDR3 sequence is 15 residues long. Germline V gives CDR1 MNHEY, CDR2 SVGAGI. J was trimmed by 9 bases and V by 5 bases; bases with no gene match: 13. CDR3 DNA sequence: TGTGCCAGCAGTCAACCGGACAGGGGACCCGCTGCCCAGTACTTC. This gives the protein CASSQPDRGPAAQYF.

Comments on this clone: Germline is not matched at one junction end, which may reflect a read error. This sequence joins TRBV7-7 and TRBJ2-1; 7 bases map to TRBD1. Germline CDR1 and CDR2: SSHAT and FNYEAQ (reference sequence). The CDR3 length is 14 residues. Written as DNA, the CDR3 is TGTGCTAGCAGCCGCGACAGGGCCAACAATGAGCAGTTCTTC. The encoded protein is CASSRDRANNEQFF.

The V call is TRBV6-1, the J call TRBJ1-6, with a possible D match to TRBD1 (5 bases). Germline CDR1 MNHNS, CDR2 SASEGT. With 4 bases removed from V and 7 bases from J, the gap between germline ends came to 14 bases. The CDR3 has 15 amino acids. In DNA form, the CDR3 reads TGTGCCAGCAGTGGACCCTCAGGGCCAAATTCACCCCTCCACTTT. It yields the protein CASSGPSGPNSPLHF.

The V and J genes are TRBV9 and TRBJ2-5; 9 bases are a match to TRBD2. The CDR3 covers 17 residues. Germline loops: CDR1 SGDLS, CDR2 YYNGEE. Trimming removed 0 bases from V and 2 bases from J; junction bases left unmatched: 8. CDR3 DNA: TGTGCCAGCAGCGTAGGAGGAGCGGGGGGCATTCAAGAGACCCAGTACTTC. Amino acids: CASSVGGAGGIQETQYF.

The rearrangement joins TRBV9 to TRBJ1-4, with D unresolved. The CDR3 consists of 15 residues. Germline CDR1 is SGDLS and CDR2 is YYNGEE. Trimming shortened V by 0 bases and J by 2 bases, and 8 bases separated the two germline ends. CDR3 loop: CASSVVPGTNEKLFF. The CDR3 DNA follows: TGTGCCAGCAGCGTAGTTCCGGGGACTAATGAAAAACTGTTTTTT.

V is TRBV6-4 and J is TRBJ2-3, with TRBD2 matching over 7 bases. The ends lost 4 bases at V and 5 bases at J; junction bases unmatched: 3. There are 13 residues in the CDR3. Germline CDR1 and CDR2: MRHNA and SNTAGT. Written as DNA, the CDR3 is TGTGCCAGCAGTGTCGAGCGGGGAGATACGCAGTATTTT. Translating it yields CASSVERGDTQYF.

This chain uses TRBV7-2 with TRBJ2-5, with a weak D call TRBD2 (6 bases). Trimming cost V 5 bases and J 2 bases, with 18 bases left between them. CDR3 length equals 16 residues. Germline loops: CDR1 SGHTA, CDR2 FQGNSA. Written as DNA, the CDR3 is TGTGCCAGCAGCATTGGTACGAGGCTAGCGCAAGAGACCCAGTACTTC. Its translation: CASSIGTRLAQETQYF.

The chain uses TRBV10-1 and TRBJ1-1; D remains unclear. V lost 6 bases, J lost 3 bases, and 11 bases lay in between. Germline CDR1 reads WNHNN; CDR2 reads SYGVQD (reference sequence). The CDR3 has 13 residues. The CDR3 DNA sequence: TGCGCCAGCAGAGACTCCCTGGACACTGAAGCTTTCTTT. Encoded protein: CASRDSLDTEAFF.

This chain uses TRBV4-1 with TRBJ2-6; TRBD1 aligns across 9 bases. The CDR3 covers 15 residues. The germline CDR1 and CDR2 sequences are MGHRA and YSYEKL. The junction had 3 bases not matched to a gene; V was cut back by 6 bases and J by 3 bases. For the CDR3, the DNA is TGCGCCAGCAGTCAGGACAGGGGTGGGGCCAACGTCCTGACTTTC. It yields the protein CASSQDRGGANVLTF.

The rearrangement joins TRBV6-5 to TRBJ2-7; TRBD2 is a possible D gene (5 bases). V lost 5 bases and J 2 bases, leaving 10 bases between the germline ends. This CDR3 comprises 13 residues. Per the germline V gene, CDR1 is MNHEY and CDR2 is SVGAGI. Here the CDR3 reads CASSVPGTYEQYF. The DNA of the CDR3 is TGTGCCAGCAGTGTCCCGGGGACCTACGAGCAGTACTTC.

This clone appeared once. The CDR3 here is CASSARDSRPGEKLFF. The DNA for the CDR3 is TGTGCCAGCAGCGCCCGGGACAGCCGTCCTGGTGAAAAACTGTTTTTT. The chain recombines TRBV7-9 with TRBJ1-4, with 7 bases matching TRBD1. This CDR3 comprises 16 residues. Germline V gene sequence: CDR1 SEHNR, CDR2 FQNEAQ (reference sequence). The ends lost 5 bases at V and 7 bases at J; junction bases unmatched: 13.

The gene calls are TRBV5-1 and TRBJ1-6; possibly TRBD1 for D (5 bases). CDR3 length: 17 amino acids. V lost 1 base to trimming and J lost 0 bases, with 11 bases between them. Germline CDR1 reads SGHRS; CDR2 reads YFSETQ. This CDR3 is CASSLRGSSSYNSPLHF. The CDR3 DNA follows: TGCGCCAGCAGCTTGCGGGGGTCGAGCTCCTATAATTCACCCCTCCACTTT.

J is TRBJ2-5 and V is TRBV7-2, with D uncertain. V was cut by 5 bases and J by 0 bases, with 10 bases left in between. CDR1 and CDR2 (germline): SGHTA, FQGNSA. The CDR3 loop spans 14 amino acids. The CDR3 nucleotides read TGTGCCAGCAGCCCAAACGGGTACCAAGAGACCCAGTACTTC. It encodes CASSPNGYQETQYF.

The CDR3 spells CSVRGLRNTEAFF. The CDR3 bases are TGCAGCGTCAGGGGGTTAAGGAACACTGAAGCTTTCTTT. The chain couples TRBV29-1 to TRBJ1-1; TRBD1 matches at 7 bases. Germline loops: CDR1 SQVTM, CDR2 ANQGSEA. The V and J ends lost 6 bases and 1 base, in that order; junction bases with no gene match: 5. There are 13 residues in the CDR3.

The J gene is TRBJ2-2, the V gene TRBV30; D not certain. This CDR3 spans 12 amino acids. V gave up 1 base and J gave up 8 bases, with 8 bases separating them. Germline V gene data show CDR1 as GTSNPN and CDR2 as SVGIG (reference sequence). The CDR3 DNA is TGTGCCTGGAGTGGGGCGCCGGGGGAGCTGTTTTTT. It encodes CAWSGAPGELFF.

The chain links TRBV6-1 to TRBJ2-1, with D perhaps matching TRBD2 (5 bases). In germline, CDR1 is MNHNS, CDR2 SASEGT. Trimming pared 5 bases from V and 12 bases from J, leaving 17 bases between. The CDR3 spans 13 residues. The CDR3 nucleotides read TGTGCCAGCAGTCCCCCTGCTTCGCGGGCGCAGTTCTTC. It encodes CASSPPASRAQFF.

The rearrangement links TRBV11-2 to TRBJ1-5; D possibly corresponds to TRBD1 (5 bases). Germline lookup yields CDR1 SGHAT and CDR2 FQNNGV. V was clipped by 6 bases and J by 0 bases, with 12 bases between them. This CDR3 spans 15 amino acids. CDR3 amino acids: CASRPSGPSNQPQHF. The CDR3 DNA sequence: TGTGCCAGCAGACCTTCAGGGCCTAGCAATCAGCCCCAGCATTTT. The whole variable domain, remainder taken from reference TRBV11-2 and TRBJ1-5, is EAGVAQSPRYKIIEKRQSVAFWCNPISGHATLYWYQQILGQGPKLLIQFQNNGVVDDSQLPKDRFSAERLKGVDSTLKIQPAKLEDSAVYLCASRPSGPSNQPQHFGDGTRLSIL.

The chain recombines TRBV4-1 with TRBJ1-1; 8 bases are a match to TRBD1. Germline V CDR1 and CDR2: MGHRA, YSYEKL. The CDR3 runs 18 residues. With 4 bases clipped from V and 4 bases from J, the junction kept 17 bases outside the gene matches. The CDR3 is CASSPLGSGGGGTTEAFF. CDR3 in DNA: TGCGCCAGCAGCCCTTTAGGGTCAGGGGGCGGCGGGACCACTGAAGCTTTCTTT.

This chain connects TRBV4-2 to TRBJ2-2; 10 positions match TRBD1. The germline gives CDR1 LGHNA, CDR2 YNFKEQ. The CDR3 is 18 amino acids. With 4 bases clipped from V and 6 bases from J, the junction kept 14 bases outside the gene matches. The CDR3 reads CASSRRLPGQGIAGELFF. The CDR3 DNA sequence: TGTGCCAGCAGCCGAAGACTACCGGGACAGGGGATAGCCGGGGAGCTGTTTTTT.

The chain combines TRBV7-9 with TRBJ1-1; D call uncertain. Trimming removed 1 base from V and 6 bases from J, with 6 bases in between. The V gene's germline CDR1 is SEHNR and CDR2 FQNEAQ (reference sequence). This CDR3 is built from 12 residues. Here the CDR3 DNA reads TGTGCCAGCAGCTTAGAGGAGTCTGAAGCTTTCTTT. Its translation: CASSLEESEAFF.

Written as DNA, the CDR3 is TGTGCCAGCAGCTGGGCCCGTAACTCCTACGAGCAGTACTTC. It yields the protein CASSWARNSYEQYF. This sequence joins TRBV5-5 and TRBJ2-7; D is unclear. This CDR3 contains 14 residues. V was trimmed by 3 bases and J by 0 bases, leaving 10 bases between them. CDR1 is SGHKS and CDR2 is YYEKEE in the germline V gene (reference sequence).

The rearrangement uses TRBV6-6 and TRBJ2-7, with 12 bases identical to TRBD1. Losses at the gene ends were 6 bases for V and 3 bases for J; bases not matched to a gene: 3. This CDR3 has 14 amino acids. Germline CDR1 reads MNHNY; CDR2 reads SVGAGI (reference sequence). CDR3 sequence (DNA): TGTGCCAGCAGGGGGACAGGGGGCGGCTACGAGCAGTACTTC. Amino acids: CASRGTGGGYEQYF.

V and J are TRBV30 and TRBJ2-7; 10 positions match TRBD1. The germline V gene has CDR1 GTSNPN and CDR2 SVGIG (reference sequence). Germline trimming cut 0 bases from V and 0 bases from J; bases unmatched to any gene: 11. CDR3 size: 18 residues. In DNA, the CDR3 is TGTGCCTGGAGTGTAGGGGTGGGGACAGGGGCAGACTCCTACGAGCAGTACTTC. It encodes CAWSVGVGTGADSYEQYF.

The chain is built from TRBV5-6 and TRBJ1-1; no reliable D call. The CDR3 has 13 amino acids. The germline V gene encodes CDR1 SGHDT and CDR2 YYEEEE. V was pared by 2 bases and J by 1 base, with 6 bases between. The CDR3 is CASSFARNTEAFF. The CDR3 DNA follows: TGTGCCAGCAGCTTTGCCAGGAACACTGAAGCTTTCTTT. Full variable domain (missing parts from reference TRBV5-6 and TRBJ1-1): DAGVTQSPTHLIKTRGQQVTLRCSPKSGHDTVSWYQQALGQGPQFIFQYYEEEERQRGNFPDRFSGHQFPNYSSELNVNALLLGDSALYLCASSFARNTEAFFGQGTRLTVV.